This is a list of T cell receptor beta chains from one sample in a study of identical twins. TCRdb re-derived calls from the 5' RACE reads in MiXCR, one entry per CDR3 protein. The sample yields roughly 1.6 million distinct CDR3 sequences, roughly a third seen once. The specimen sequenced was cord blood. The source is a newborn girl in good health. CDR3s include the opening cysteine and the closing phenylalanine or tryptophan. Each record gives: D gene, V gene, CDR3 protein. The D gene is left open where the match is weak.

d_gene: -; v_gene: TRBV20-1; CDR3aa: CSASGSGAGGSTDTQYF
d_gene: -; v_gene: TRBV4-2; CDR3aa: CASSQERSGRNYEQYF
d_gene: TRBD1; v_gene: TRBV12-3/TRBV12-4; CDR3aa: CASSSRTGVSYNSPLHF
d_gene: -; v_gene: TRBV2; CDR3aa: CASSVEAGDYGYTF
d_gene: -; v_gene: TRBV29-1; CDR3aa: CVWGRMVYEQYF
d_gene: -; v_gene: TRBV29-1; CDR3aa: CSVYTGELFF
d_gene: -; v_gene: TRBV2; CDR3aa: CASSDVIRGNEQFF
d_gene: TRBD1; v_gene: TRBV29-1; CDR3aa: CSVEDRGSQEIQYF
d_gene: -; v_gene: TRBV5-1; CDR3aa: CASSWEGGLYNEQYF
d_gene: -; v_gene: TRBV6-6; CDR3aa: CASTSGRGNQPQHF
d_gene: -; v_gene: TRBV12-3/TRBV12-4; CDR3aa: CASSLIATNEKLFF
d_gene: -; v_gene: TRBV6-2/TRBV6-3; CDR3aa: CASSPTTSGEQYF
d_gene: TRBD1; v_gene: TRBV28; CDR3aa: CASSHGTGVAKNIQYF
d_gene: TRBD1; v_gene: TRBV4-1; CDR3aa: CASSQVGTVSYEQYF
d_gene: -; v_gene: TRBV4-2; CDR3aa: CASSQVRGLLTDNEQFF
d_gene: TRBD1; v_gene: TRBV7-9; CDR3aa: CASSTRTGDGNIQYF
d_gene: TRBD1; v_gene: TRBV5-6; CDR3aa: CASSLAGTDSYEQYF
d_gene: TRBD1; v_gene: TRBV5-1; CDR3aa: CASSQLGQGHEQYF
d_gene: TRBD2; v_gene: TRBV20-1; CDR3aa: CSATLAGSTDTQYF
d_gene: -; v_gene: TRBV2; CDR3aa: CASSEDSVQETQYF
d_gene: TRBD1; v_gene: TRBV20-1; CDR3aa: CSPTRTGRETQYF
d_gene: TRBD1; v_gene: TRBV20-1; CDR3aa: CSARDPGTGSIAYGYTF
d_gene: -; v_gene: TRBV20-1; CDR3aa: CSARDRQGHNSPLHF
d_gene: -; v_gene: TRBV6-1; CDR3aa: CASSDRGLRRVEAFF
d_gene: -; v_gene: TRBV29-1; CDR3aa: CSFRGISGNTIYF
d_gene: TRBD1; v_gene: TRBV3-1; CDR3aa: CASSLQGVMNTEAFF
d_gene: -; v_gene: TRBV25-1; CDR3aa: CASSESWGRGGNQETQYF
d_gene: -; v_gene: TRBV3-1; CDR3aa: CASSQNLARSFF
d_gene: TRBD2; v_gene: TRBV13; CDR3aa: CASSLGLAGVPNEQYF
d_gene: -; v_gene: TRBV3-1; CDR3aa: CASSQGPGALFYERYF
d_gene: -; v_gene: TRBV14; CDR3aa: CASSQDVSPYNEQFF
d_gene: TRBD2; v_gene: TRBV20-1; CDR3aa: CSACVAGRPRDTQYF
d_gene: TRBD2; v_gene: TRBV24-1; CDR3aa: CATSDRLAGTNEQFF
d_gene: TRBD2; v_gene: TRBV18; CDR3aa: CASSPRLAGAFVSTDTQYF
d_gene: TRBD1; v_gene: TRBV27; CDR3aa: CASSWDRGRTEAFF
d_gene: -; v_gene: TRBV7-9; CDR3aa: CASGPGGEPSQYF
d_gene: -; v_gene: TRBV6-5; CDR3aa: CASSYELRGDEQYF
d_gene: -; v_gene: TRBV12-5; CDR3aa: CASGLRDTQYF
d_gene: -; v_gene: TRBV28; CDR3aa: CASSRSLGGEQYF
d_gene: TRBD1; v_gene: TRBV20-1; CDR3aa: CSATTGGEGYEQYF
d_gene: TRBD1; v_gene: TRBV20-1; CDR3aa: CSARTGLGYEQYF
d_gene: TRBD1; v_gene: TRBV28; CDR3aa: CASSPLQGSIYGYTF
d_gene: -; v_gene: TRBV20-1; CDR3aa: CSLTFTINQPQHF
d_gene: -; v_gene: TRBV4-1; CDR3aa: CASSQDWAGRELFF
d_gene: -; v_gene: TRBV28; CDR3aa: CASSFRGAGRNPPLHF
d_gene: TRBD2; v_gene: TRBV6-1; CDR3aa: CASTPLAGFYTQYF
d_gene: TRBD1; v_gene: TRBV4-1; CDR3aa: CASSQDHRGSYNEQYF
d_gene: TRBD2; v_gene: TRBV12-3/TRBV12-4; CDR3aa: CASSQGLAGGLITGELFF
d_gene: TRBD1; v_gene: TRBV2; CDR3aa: CASETGGINEQFF
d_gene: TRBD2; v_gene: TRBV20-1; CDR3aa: CSARDWREGYEQYF
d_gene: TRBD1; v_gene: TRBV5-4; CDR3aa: CASSSPGQRTDTQYF
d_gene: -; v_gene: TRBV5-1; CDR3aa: CASSGDDHSYNEQFF